Listed here are 32 T cell receptor beta chains from one sample, sequenced in a study of blood T cell repertoires in COVID-19. Produced via immunoSEQ multiplex PCR; TCRdb's table is partial and in-frame only. This sample has 150,000 to 200,000 clones, with more than 65% found just once. Sequences were obtained from PBMCs or T cells enriched from blood (not recorded which). These receptors were collected from a woman aged 45 to 65 with acute COVID-19.

Here the CDR3 reads CASSDRATNEKLFF. For the CDR3, the DNA is TGTGCCAGCAGCGACAGGGCAACTAATGAAAAACTGTTTTTT. This chain connects TRBV9 to TRBJ1-4, with D possibly being TRBD1 (6 bases). V was shortened by 3 bases and J by 0 bases, with 6 bases between the two germline ends. The germline CDR1 and CDR2 sequences are SGDLS and YYNGEE. This CDR3 has 14 amino acids. Full variable domain (remainder filled in from reference TRBV9 and TRBJ1-4): DSGVTQTPKHLITATGQRVTLRCSPRSGDLSVYWYQQSLDQGLQFLIQYYNGEERAKGNILERFSAQQFPDLHSELNLSSLELGDSALYFCASSDRATNEKLFFGSGTQLSVL.

This clone was counted a few times. The chain has TRBV2 and TRBJ2-3; the match to TRBD2 covers 8 bases. With 4 bases clipped from V and 5 bases from J, the junction kept 11 bases outside the gene matches. The CDR3 runs 16 residues. Germline V lookup: CDR1 SNHLY, CDR2 FYNNEI. This CDR3 reads CASSVGRGLAGDTQYF. The CDR3 DNA is TGTGCCAGCAGTGTTGGCAGGGGTCTAGCGGGAGATACGCAGTATTTT.

This chain uses TRBV19 with TRBJ2-5, with TRBD1 matching over 10 bases. CDR1 LNHDA and CDR2 SQIVND come from the germline V gene (reference sequence). Germline trimming cut 2 bases from V and 3 bases from J; bases unmatched to any gene: 12. CDR3 length: 18 amino acids. The CDR3 reads CASSIRRGRTGGKETQYF. In DNA, the CDR3 is TGTGCCAGTAGTATAAGGAGAGGTAGGACAGGGGGAAAAGAGACCCAGTACTTC.

The DNA for the CDR3 is TGTGCCATCAGGCTAGCAGGCACCGGGGAGCTGTTTTTT. As protein: CAIRLAGTGELFF. This chain links TRBV19 with TRBJ2-2, with D tentatively TRBD2 (5 bases). CDR1 and CDR2 (germline): LNHDA, SQIVND (reference sequence). This CDR3 is built from 13 residues. The V end lost 10 bases, the J end lost 4 bases, and 13 bases lay between the germline ends.

The chain links TRBV7-3 to TRBJ1-1; possible D gene TRBD1, 5 bases. The CDR3 sequence is 14 residues long. From germline, CDR1 is SGHTA and CDR2 FQGTGA. Trimming stripped 2 bases from V and 6 bases from J, with 13 bases between. The CDR3 sequence is CASSLRQGISEAFF. The CDR3 coding sequence is TGTGCCAGCAGCTTACGCCAGGGTATATCTGAAGCTTTCTTT.

This clone has a handful of counts. The chain recombines TRBV29-1 with TRBJ1-2, with D hard to call. This CDR3 region has 12 residues. The germline V and J ends were trimmed by 1 base and 2 bases, with 5 bases remaining between them. CDR1 is SQVTM and CDR2 is ANQGSEA in the germline V gene. CDR3 sequence (DNA): TGCAGCGTTGAAGGGCAGAACTATGGCTACACCTTC. Residues: CSVEGQNYGYTF.

This chain joins TRBV12-3 or TRBV12-4 and TRBJ1-1; D not resolved. The CDR3 covers 12 residues. V lost 6 bases to trimming and J lost 5 bases, with 10 bases between them. The CDR3, as DNA: TGTGCCAGCAGCCTAGAGCGAACTGAAGCTTTCTTT. The encoded protein is CASSLERTEAFF.

This chain connects TRBV5-4 to TRBJ2-5; 7 bases are shared with TRBD2. V gave up 4 bases and J gave up 1 base; unmatched junction bases: 10. The CDR3 runs 16 residues. Germline V gives CDR1 SGHNT, CDR2 YYREEE (reference sequence). The CDR3 sequence is CASSPSTSRFQETQYF. For the CDR3, the DNA is TGTGCCAGCAGCCCCTCGACTAGCCGCTTCCAAGAGACCCAGTACTTC.

The chain has TRBV9 and TRBJ1-4; 11 positions agree with TRBD1. Looked up from germline, CDR1 is SGDLS and CDR2 is YYNGEE. This CDR3 has 14 residues. V dropped 3 bases and J dropped 13; count of bases not matched to a gene: 8. Written as DNA, the CDR3 is TGTGCCAGCAGCGCCGCGGACAGGGGGCGCACACTGTTTTTT. Protein sequence: CASSAADRGRTLFF.

The CDR3 coding sequence is TGTGCCAGCAGCCAATTAGCGGGGGGGCGTTCCACAGATACGCAGTATTTT. It yields the protein CASSQLAGGRSTDTQYF. The chain has TRBV4-2 and TRBJ2-3, with 11 nucleotides matching TRBD2. Per the germline V gene, CDR1 is LGHNA and CDR2 is YNFKEQ. The trim removed 2 bases at V and 2 bases at J, leaving 6 bases unmatched. The CDR3 runs to 17 residues.

The chain joins TRBV11-2 to TRBJ2-7, with a possible D match to TRBD2 (6 bases). Germline CDR1 SGHAT, CDR2 FQNNGV. This CDR3 is built from 17 residues. Trimming removed 4 bases at V and 6 bases at J, with 25 bases between. In DNA form, the CDR3 reads TGTGCCAGCAGCTATAGAAGCGGGCCATCTCAAAAGGGCGAGCAGTACGTC. Protein: CASSYRSGPSQKGEQYV.

The chain carries TRBV5-4 and TRBJ2-2; TRBD2 matches at 10 bases. The germline V gene encodes CDR1 SGHNT and CDR2 YYREEE (reference sequence). The CDR3 is 16 amino acids. J lost 5 bases, V lost 4 bases, and 8 bases had no gene match. CDR3 sequence (DNA): TGTGCCAGCAGCCCAGCGGCACTAGCGGGAACCGGGGAGCTGTTTTTT. This gives the protein CASSPAALAGTGELFF.

This clone appeared a few times. V is TRBV18 and J is TRBJ1-2; D call uncertain. Trimming stripped 2 bases from V and 8 bases from J, with 12 bases between. Germline CDR1 KGHSH, CDR2 LQKENI. This CDR3 region has 13 residues. CDR3 amino acids: CASSPAAGRGYTF. The CDR3 DNA follows: TGTGCCAGCTCACCAGCTGCGGGTCGGGGCTACACCTTC. Full variable domain (rest looked up from reference TRBV18 and TRBJ1-2): NAGVMQNPRHLVRRRGQEARLRCSPMKGHSHVYWYRQLPEEGLKFMVYLQKENIIDESGMPKERFSAEFPKEGPSILRIQQVVRGDSAAYFCASSPAAGRGYTFGSGTRLTVV.

This chain connects TRBV3-1 (or the pseudogene TRBV3-2) to TRBJ1-2; the D gene is possibly TRBD1 (5 bases). Trimming cost V 0 bases and J 2 bases, with 10 bases left between them. Per the germline V gene, CDR1 is LGHDT and CDR2 is YNNKEL (reference sequence). The CDR3 is made up of 15 amino acids. As DNA, the CDR3 is TGTGCCAGCAGCCAAGAGTTGGGGCTGAACTATGGCTACACCTTC. It encodes CASSQELGLNYGYTF.

The rearrangement links TRBV14 to TRBJ2-2; TRBD1 matches 7 bases. The CDR3 totals 15 residues. Trimming cost V 3 bases and J 5 bases; bases outside gene matches: 6. Germline CDR1 and CDR2: SGHDN and FVKESK. CDR3 protein: CASSQIYRGTGELFF. CDR3 nucleotides: TGTGCCAGCAGCCAGATATACAGGGGAACCGGGGAGCTGTTTTTT.

This chain joins TRBV6-5 and TRBJ1-2; TRBD1 agrees at 7 bases. After removal of 6 bases from V and 4 bases from J, the junction contained 8 bases not matched to a gene. Germline CDR1 MNHEY, CDR2 SVGAGI. The CDR3 runs 14 residues. The CDR3 DNA sequence: TGTGCCAGCAGAGAGAACAGGGGTGTCTATGGCTACACCTTC. Its protein product is CASRENRGVYGYTF.

The V gene is TRBV4-3, the J gene TRBJ1-4, with D perhaps matching TRBD1 (5 bases). This CDR3 is 16 amino acids long. CDR1 is LGHNA, CDR2 YSLEER, per germline. Trimming pared 0 bases from V and 6 bases from J, leaving 14 bases between. As DNA, the CDR3 is TGCGCCAGCAGCCAAGAAGTGGCAGGGTTGGATGAAAAACTGTTTTTT. Its protein product is CASSQEVAGLDEKLFF.

J is TRBJ2-7 and V is TRBV28; 11 nucleotides match TRBD1. V lost 3 bases, J lost 9 bases, and 7 bases stayed unmatched. Germline-derived CDR1 and CDR2 are MDHEN and SYDVKM. There are 14 residues in the CDR3. The CDR3 here is CASSLGTGGSVQYV. In DNA form, the CDR3 reads TGTGCCAGCAGTTTGGGGACAGGGGGAAGTGTGCAGTACGTC.

This clone has more than one count but fewer than ten. The CDR3 sequence: CASSPDRYSYEQYV. The CDR3 DNA follows: TGTGCCAGTAGTCCCGACAGGTATAGTTACGAGCAGTACGTC. J is TRBJ2-7 and V is TRBV19, with D perhaps matching TRBD1 (6 bases). This CDR3 comprises 14 residues. Germline V gives CDR1 LNHDA, CDR2 SQIVND (reference sequence). V lost 5 bases and J 4 bases, leaving 15 bases between the germline ends.

The CDR3 region is CASSQLSGEDTQYF. CDR3 DNA sequence: TGCGCCAGCAGCCAACTTAGCGGGGAGGATACGCAGTATTTT. The genes are TRBV4-3 and TRBJ2-3; 8 bases fit TRBD2. Germline V gives CDR1 LGHNA, CDR2 YSLEER. The length of the CDR3 is 14 residues. V lost 2 bases to trimming and J lost 6 bases; unmatched junction nucleotides: 4.

The V and J genes are TRBV4-2 and TRBJ2-5, with D maybe TRBD1 (6 bases). Germline CDR1 is LGHNA and CDR2 is YNFKEQ. V lost 0 bases and J lost 5, with 16 bases in between. The CDR3 has 16 residues. The CDR3 DNA sequence: TGTGCCAGCAGCCAAGACCGGCAGGGGTTAGGGGAGACCCAGTACTTC. It encodes CASSQDRQGLGETQYF.

The gene calls are TRBV7-2 and TRBJ2-2; 9 positions match TRBD2. V shed 3 bases and J 0 bases; nucleotides not matched to a gene: 2. CDR3 length: 16 amino acids. Looked up from germline, CDR1 is SGHTA and CDR2 is FQGNSA. The CDR3 DNA follows: TGTGCCAGCAGCTTCAGCGGGGGGACGAACACCGGGGAGCTGTTTTTT. It yields the protein CASSFSGGTNTGELFF.

This chain connects TRBV7-9 to TRBJ2-3, with 8 nucleotides matching TRBD2. Germline trimming cut 6 bases from V and 5 bases from J; bases unmatched to any gene: 4. The CDR3 extends over 13 amino acids. Per the germline V gene, CDR1 is SEHNR and CDR2 is FQNEAQ (reference sequence). The CDR3 here is CASRLTSGDTQYF. Written as DNA, the CDR3 is TGTGCCAGCAGGTTAACTAGCGGAGATACGCAGTATTTT.

In this sample, this clone turned up once. The chain uses TRBV28 and TRBJ1-2; 10 bases align to TRBD1. CDR1 MDHEN and CDR2 SYDVKM come from the germline V gene. V trimming: 7 bases; J trimming: 7 bases; junction bases outside the gene matches: 6. This CDR3 has 13 amino acids. CDR3 DNA sequence: TGTGCCAGCACTCCGGGACAGGGGTCTGGCTACACCTTC. This gives the protein CASTPGQGSGYTF.

V gene TRBV28 combines with J gene TRBJ1-2, with 8 bases matching TRBD1. Losses at the gene ends were 10 bases for V and 3 bases for J; bases not matched to a gene: 13. CDR1 and CDR2 from the germline V gene are MDHEN and SYDVKM. The CDR3 has 15 residues. Written as DNA, the CDR3 is TGTGCCACCAATATCCCGGGACAGGACCACTATGGCTACACCTTC. The encoded protein is CATNIPGQDHYGYTF.

The chain employs TRBV29-1 and TRBJ1-2; no definite D call. Germline loops: CDR1 SQVTM, CDR2 ANQGSEA. This CDR3 spans 14 amino acids. Trimming took off 4 bases at V and 2 bases at J, with 14 bases between the two ends. This CDR3 reads CSVVYPEVNYGYTF. In DNA form, the CDR3 reads TGCAGCGTTGTCTACCCGGAGGTAAACTATGGCTACACCTTC.

The chain has TRBV29-1 and TRBJ1-2, with 12 bases aligning to TRBD1. Germline trimming cut 7 bases from V and 4 bases from J; bases unmatched to any gene: 10. This CDR3 comprises 15 residues. Germline-derived CDR1 and CDR2 are SQVTM and ANQGSEA. The CDR3 region has the DNA TGCAGCGCTGGCGGGACAGGGGGCGCTGGCTATGGCTACACCTTC. This encodes CSAGGTGGAGYGYTF.

This clone was seen a single time. V usage is TRBV28 and J usage is TRBJ2-7; 9 bases are a match to TRBD1. Unmatched junction bases numbered 5, after V lost 9 bases and J lost 5 bases. CDR1 and CDR2 (germline): MDHEN, SYDVKM. The length of the CDR3 is 12 residues. CDR3 sequence: CASRRQGDEQYV. DNA of the CDR3: TGTGCCAGTCGAAGACAGGGGGACGAGCAGTACGTC.

The chain combines TRBV6-5 with TRBJ1-1; D is perhaps TRBD1 (6 bases). Germline V gene sequence: CDR1 MNHEY, CDR2 SVGAGI. The CDR3 runs to 13 residues. The V and J ends lost 5 bases and 9 bases respectively, with 16 bases between them. The CDR3 loop reads CASSLTGTEQAFF. Written as DNA, the CDR3 is TGTGCCAGCAGTCTAACAGGGACGGAACAAGCTTTCTTT.

J is TRBJ2-5 and V is TRBV9, with 10 bases matching TRBD1. This CDR3 comprises 19 residues. The ends lost 3 bases at V and 5 bases at J; junction bases unmatched: 19. Germline-derived CDR1 and CDR2 are SGDLS and YYNGEE. CDR3 in amino acids: CASSASDHRQGAVWETQYF. DNA of the CDR3: TGTGCCAGCAGCGCCTCAGATCATAGACAGGGGGCGGTCTGGGAGACCCAGTACTTC.

This clone was picked up a small number of times. The chain combines TRBV5-1 with TRBJ2-2, with a possible D match to TRBD1 (5 bases). Deletions cut 6 bases from V and 5 bases from J, with 20 bases between. Germline V gene sequence: CDR1 SGHRS, CDR2 YFSETQ. The CDR3 covers 16 residues. The CDR3 is CASTPVGQGRTGELFF. The CDR3, as DNA: TGCGCCAGCACCCCGGTAGGGCAGGGTCGAACCGGGGAGCTGTTTTTT.

This chain uses TRBV29-1 with TRBJ2-5, with a weak D call TRBD1 (6 bases). CDR1 and CDR2 (germline): SQVTM, ANQGSEA. V gave up 4 bases and J gave up 1 base, with 16 bases separating them. The CDR3 consists of 15 residues. The DNA for the CDR3 is TGCAGCGTTGCGGAGACAGGTCGATCCCAAGAGACCCAGTACTTC. It yields the protein CSVAETGRSQETQYF.